What follows are 26 T cell receptor beta chains derived from one specimen sequenced in a study of shared clonotypes between healthy human individuals. The assay was immunoSEQ multiplex PCR, and TCRdb's table has in-frame clones only and misses some. The sample lists roughly 320,000 clones, around 86% occurring once. The material sequenced was memory CD8+ T cells sorted from blood. As for subset: CD45RO+ cells pooled with CCR7-negative TemRA cells. These TCRs come from a man aged 18 to 35 in good health.

The DNA of the CDR3 is TGTGCCTGGGGGGACCCAGGGTATTCACCCCTCCACTTT. This codes for CAWGDPGYSPLHF. The rearrangement joins TRBV30 to TRBJ1-6; the D gene is possibly TRBD1 (5 bases). The CDR3 length is 13 residues. Trimming took off 5 bases at V and 8 bases at J, with 13 bases between the two ends. CDR1 and CDR2 from the germline V gene are GTSNPN and SVGIG (reference sequence).

The chain uses TRBV6-1 and TRBJ2-5, with no clear D. CDR1 MNHNS and CDR2 SASEGT come from the germline V gene. This CDR3 region has 13 residues. Trimming removed 3 bases from V and 0 bases from J, with 5 bases in between. The CDR3 region has the DNA TGTGCCAGCAGTGACTTTAACCAAGAGACCCAGTACTTC. Its protein is CASSDFNQETQYF.

The gene calls are TRBV30 and TRBJ2-1; D unclear. CDR1 is GTSNPN and CDR2 is SVGIG in the germline V gene (reference sequence). The V end was cut by 0 bases, the J end by 8 bases, with 5 bases between. The CDR3 runs 11 residues. CDR3 sequence reads: CAWSVGDEQFF. The DNA of the CDR3 is TGTGCCTGGAGTGTAGGCGATGAGCAGTTCTTC. Combining the CDR3 with reference TRBV30 and TRBJ2-1 gives the whole variable domain SQTIHQWPATLVQPVGSPLSLECTVEGTSNPNLYWYRQAAGRGLQLLFYSVGIGQISSEVPQNLSASRPQDRQFILSSKKLLLSDSGFYLCAWSVGDEQFFGPGTRLTVL.

The chain couples TRBV27 to TRBJ2-7, with TRBD2 matching over 13 bases. V shed 5 bases and J 6 bases; nucleotides not matched to a gene: 13. Per germline, CDR1 MNHEY and CDR2 SMNVEV (reference sequence). This CDR3 spans 17 amino acids. The CDR3 DNA reads as TGTGCCAGCAGTGTAAACCAGGGACTAGCGGGGATTAGCGAGCAGTACTTC. Translating it yields CASSVNQGLAGISEQYF.

The rearrangement links TRBV4-2 to TRBJ2-6; D remains ambiguous. CDR3 length equals 16 residues. V gave up 0 bases and J gave up 0 bases, with 6 bases separating them. CDR1 and CDR2 (germline): LGHNA, YNFKEQ. CDR3 nucleotides: TGTGCCAGCAGCCAAGACAGTGACTCTGGGGCCAACGTCCTGACTTTC. Translating gives CASSQDSDSGANVLTF.

By sample fraction, this clone is medium-sized. Additional DNA sequences in this sample encode the identical CDR3. The V call is TRBV5-1, the J call TRBJ2-7, with 7 bases lining up with TRBD1. Germline V gene lookup returns CDR1 SGHRS and CDR2 YFSETQ. The trim removed 2 bases at V and 2 bases at J, leaving 1 base unmatched. This CDR3 has 13 residues. The CDR3 spells CASSFGQAYEQYF. The DNA for the CDR3 is TGCGCCAGCAGCTTTGGACAGGCCTACGAGCAGTACTTC.

J is TRBJ2-5 and V is TRBV11-1, with a tentative D call TRBD1 (6 bases). Trimming left V 5 bases short and J 4 bases short, with 14 bases between. In germline, CDR1 is SGHAT, CDR2 FQDESV (reference sequence). This CDR3 contains 14 residues. For the CDR3, the DNA is TGTGCCAGCAGCCAGACACAGGGATTAGAGACCCAGTACTTC. As protein: CASSQTQGLETQYF. Full variable domain (outside the CDR3, taken from reference TRBV11-1 and TRBJ2-5): EAEVAQSPRYKITEKSQAVAFWCDPISGHATLYWYRQILGQGPELLVQFQDESVVDDSQLPKDRFSAERLKGVDSTLKIQPAELGDSAMYLCASSQTQGLETQYFGPGTRLLVL.

This clone was seen once. The chain carries TRBV2 and TRBJ1-2; the D is unclear. Deletions cut 5 bases from V and 4 bases from J, with 17 bases between. This CDR3 is 15 amino acids long. Per the germline V gene, CDR1 is SNHLY and CDR2 is FYNNEI. CDR3 DNA sequence: TGTGCCAGCAGTTCCGGTGAGGTTCTCCGCTATGGCTACACCTTC. Its translation: CASSSGEVLRYGYTF.

The chain carries TRBV13 and TRBJ2-1; no clear D. This CDR3 is built from 15 residues. With 5 bases removed from V and 6 bases from J, the gap between germline ends came to 17 bases. Germline assignment: CDR1 PRHDT and CDR2 FYEKMQ (reference sequence). This chain's CDR3 is CASSPSPTPSNEQFF. The CDR3 DNA follows: TGTGCCAGCAGCCCATCCCCGACTCCCTCCAATGAGCAGTTCTTC.

The chain uses TRBV30 and TRBJ2-1, with D tentatively TRBD1 (5 bases). This CDR3 spans 14 amino acids. CDR1 and CDR2 from the germline V gene are GTSNPN and SVGIG (reference sequence). Trimming shortened V by 0 bases and J by 8 bases, and 14 bases separated the two germline ends. CDR3 sequence reads: CAWSVDSFLDEQFF. CDR3 sequence (DNA): TGTGCCTGGAGTGTCGACAGCTTTCTCGATGAGCAGTTCTTC.

This chain links TRBV6-6 with TRBJ1-3; the D is unclear. The CDR3 covers 15 residues. Germline V gene lookup returns CDR1 MNHNY and CDR2 SVGAGI (reference sequence). Trimming pared 6 bases from V and 0 bases from J, leaving 12 bases between. The CDR3 loop is CASRGIGSSGNTIYF. In DNA form, the CDR3 reads TGTGCCAGCAGAGGCATCGGCAGCTCTGGAAACACCATATATTTT.

This sequence joins TRBV5-1 and TRBJ2-3; unclear D gene. The germline V gene has CDR1 SGHRS and CDR2 YFSETQ. The V end lost 2 bases, the J end lost 5 bases, and 12 bases lay between the germline ends. The CDR3 is 14 residues long. CDR3 in amino acids: CASSFFQRRDTQYF. For the CDR3, the DNA is TGCGCCAGCAGCTTCTTTCAGCGCAGAGATACGCAGTATTTT.

The CDR3 reads CASSELAGAYNEQFF. In DNA form, the CDR3 reads TGTGCCAGCAGCGAACTAGCGGGGGCATACAATGAGCAGTTCTTC. This chain joins TRBV13 and TRBJ2-1; 11 bases map to TRBD2. The CDR3 runs 15 residues. Germline V gene data show CDR1 as PRHDT and CDR2 as FYEKMQ (reference sequence). Trimming removed 5 bases from V and 4 bases from J; junction bases left unmatched: 4.

The chain has TRBV6-1 and TRBJ2-7; 11 positions agree with TRBD1. The CDR3 is made up of 15 amino acids. The germline gives CDR1 MNHNS, CDR2 SASEGT. V lost 4 bases to trimming and J lost 3 bases; unmatched junction nucleotides: 5. DNA of the CDR3: TGTGCCAGCAGTGTGGGACAGGGGGTACTCTACGAGCAGTACTTC. Protein: CASSVGQGVLYEQYF.

The J gene is TRBJ2-1, the V gene TRBV13; D is perhaps TRBD2 (6 bases). CDR3 length: 15 residues. Germline CDR1 PRHDT, CDR2 FYEKMQ (reference sequence). The V end lost 5 bases, the J end lost 4 bases, and 15 bases lay between the germline ends. The CDR3 DNA reads TGTGCCAGCAGCCCACACCTTGCGGGGTACAATGAGCAGTTCTTC. Protein: CASSPHLAGYNEQFF.

This clone came up once. This chain uses TRBV19 with TRBJ2-1; TRBD1 might be the D (5 bases). CDR1 and CDR2 from the germline V gene are LNHDA and SQIVND (reference sequence). The germline V and J ends were trimmed by 3 bases and 4 bases, with 7 bases remaining between them. This CDR3 spans 13 amino acids. As DNA, the CDR3 is TGTGCCAGTAGTATCAGGGTTTACAATGAGCAGTTCTTC. Its translation is CASSIRVYNEQFF.

V and J are TRBV5-6 and TRBJ2-1, with TRBD2 matching 8 bases. Per germline, CDR1 SGHDT and CDR2 YYEEEE. Trimming took 3 bases from V and 8 from J; bases not matched to a gene: 10. The CDR3 runs 15 residues. CDR3: CASSSLAGPFDEQFF. CDR3 sequence (DNA): TGTGCCAGCAGCTCCTTAGCGGGGCCGTTTGATGAGCAGTTCTTC.

This clone was found a few times. The same CDR3 is also encoded by other DNA sequences in this sample. The rearrangement uses TRBV29-1 and TRBJ2-2; 7 positions match TRBD2. CDR1 and CDR2 (germline): SQVTM, ANQGSEA. CDR3 length: 15 amino acids. The V segment lost 6 bases and the J segment 2 bases; nucleotides outside the gene matches: 9. CDR3 nucleotide sequence: TGCAGCGTCTCCCCCGCGGGAGTTAACACCGGGGAGCTGTTTTTT. This gives the protein CSVSPAGVNTGELFF.

This clone came up a few times. The chain employs TRBV9 and TRBJ2-4; 7 bases line up with TRBD1. Trimming cost V 3 bases and J 8 bases; bases outside gene matches: 5. The CDR3 covers 13 residues. The germline V gene encodes CDR1 SGDLS and CDR2 YYNGEE. The CDR3 is CASSEAGGDIQYF. The CDR3 DNA is TGTGCCAGCAGCGAGGCAGGGGGAGACATTCAGTACTTC.

In its sample, this clone was seen once. The chain is built from TRBV7-9 and TRBJ2-5; 8 nucleotides match TRBD1. V lost 1 base to trimming and J lost 5 bases; unmatched junction nucleotides: 9. Germline V CDR1 and CDR2: SEHNR, FQNEAQ (reference sequence). This CDR3 contains 16 residues. CDR3 DNA sequence: TGTGCCAGCAGCTTAGGCCGGGACAGGCAAGTCGAGACCCAGTACTTC. Translated, it gives CASSLGRDRQVETQYF.

The gene calls are TRBV13 and TRBJ1-3; maybe TRBD1 (6 bases). This CDR3 has 16 amino acids. Germline V gene lookup returns CDR1 PRHDT and CDR2 FYEKMQ (reference sequence). V was trimmed by 2 bases and J by 2 bases, leaving 13 bases between them. The CDR3 nucleotides read TGTGCCAGCAGCTTAACCGGGGGCGCAACTGGAAACACCATATATTTT. This translates into CASSLTGGATGNTIYF. The full variable domain, its missing parts supplied by reference TRBV13 and TRBJ1-3, is AAGVIQSPRHLIKEKRETATLKCYPIPRHDTVYWYQQGPGQDPQFLISFYEKMQSDKGSIPDRFSAQQFSDYHSELNMSSLELGDSALYFCASSLTGGATGNTIYFGEGSWLTVV.

The CDR3 DNA is TGCGCCAGCAGCCAAGAGTCTGGGGCACCCCTCCACTTT. Its protein product is CASSQESGAPLHF. The chain uses TRBV4-1 and TRBJ1-6; D is unclear. Trimming pared 0 bases from V and 11 bases from J, leaving 8 bases between. The CDR3 totals 13 residues. In germline, CDR1 is MGHRA, CDR2 YSYEKL.

This rearrangement joins TRBV19 to TRBJ2-7; D is undetermined. V gave up 3 bases and J gave up 3 bases, with 9 bases separating them. This CDR3 has 13 amino acids. Germline V CDR1 and CDR2: LNHDA, SQIVND (reference sequence). DNA for the CDR3: TGTGCCAGTAGTATCGGACCGTTCTACGAGCAGTACTTC. This translates into CASSIGPFYEQYF.

The V call is TRBV10-3, the J call TRBJ1-5; D ambiguous. The CDR3 runs to 15 residues. Germline V gene sequence: CDR1 ENHRY, CDR2 SYGVKD. With 6 bases removed from V and 3 bases from J, the gap between germline ends came to 15 bases. CDR3 sequence reads: CAISISWGINQPQHF. CDR3 coding DNA: TGTGCCATCAGCATTTCGTGGGGAATCAATCAGCCCCAGCATTTT.

The chain combines TRBV19 with TRBJ1-1; D not certain. CDR3 length equals 14 residues. The V end was cut by 3 bases, the J end by 5 bases, with 13 bases between. In germline, CDR1 is LNHDA, CDR2 SQIVND (reference sequence). The CDR3 sequence: CASSIPTDGTEAFF. Written as DNA, the CDR3 is TGTGCCAGTAGTATCCCTACGGATGGGACTGAAGCTTTCTTT.

This clone was observed many times. The V gene is TRBV4-3, the J gene TRBJ2-7; D unresolved. This CDR3 is built from 15 residues. Germline V lookup: CDR1 LGHNA, CDR2 YSLEER. The V gene lost 3 bases and the J gene lost 1 base, with 13 bases spanning the gap. In DNA, the CDR3 is TGCGCCAGCAGCCATGGCAACAGTGGATCCTACGAGCAGTACTTC. It is translated as CASSHGNSGSYEQYF.